The rows below give T cell receptor beta chains drawn from one sample of a study of T-cell memory formation after mild COVID-19. TCRdb reprocessed the 5' RACE reads with MiXCR, giving one entry per CDR3 protein. The sample contains about 470,000 distinct CDR3 sequences, over 15% of which appear only once. Source material: PBMCs or a T cell subset sorted from them (not recorded which). The receptors shown here come from an adult woman who had mild COVID-19 (a few samples of this study predate the infection). Cell type and time point are not known. The CDR3 runs from the conserved cysteine through the conserved F or W. Each record gives: J gene, D gene, V gene, clone size, CDR3 DNA, CDR3 protein. A D gene is named only where the DNA matches it firmly. Clone size is not always given. Where it is, it says once, few, many or a class for expanded clones.

>TRBJ2-7|TRBD2|TRBV6-2/TRBV6-3|many
TGTGCCAGCAGTTACTCGGGCGGGAGATCTTTTGAGCAGTACTTC
CASSYSGGRSFEQYF
>TRBJ2-3|TRBD2|TRBV7-6|NA
TGTGCCAGCAGCTCCGTCCTTTTAGCGGGGGGGCCCACAGATACGCAGTATTTT
CASSSVLLAGGPTDTQYF
>TRBJ2-1|NA|TRBV4-2|few
TGTGCCAGCAGCCGGTCGGGAGCTTACAAGGAGCAGTTCTTC
CASSRSGAYKEQFF
>TRBJ1-6|NA|TRBV7-9|few
TGTGCCAGCAGCTTAGACGTATCCCGTTCACCCCTCCACTTT
CASSLDVSRSPLHF
>TRBJ2-1|TRBD2|TRBV24-1|NA
TGTGCCACCAGTGACTCTAGCGGGGACCACAATGAGCAGTTCTTC
CATSDSSGDHNEQFF
>TRBJ2-1|NA|TRBV5-6|many
TGTGCCAGCAGCCCACAGGGTTATGAGCAGTTCTTC
CASSPQGYEQFF
>TRBJ1-1|NA|TRBV12-3/TRBV12-4|few
TGTGCCAGCAGTTTCTGGCAGAACACTGAAGCTTTCTTT
CASSFWQNTEAFF
>TRBJ2-3|TRBD2|TRBV6-5|many
TGTGCCAGCAGTTGGTCAGCGGGAGAAGATACGCAGTATTTT
CASSWSAGEDTQYF
>TRBJ2-1|NA|TRBV14|few
TGTGCCAGCAGCCATGGCCGGGCAAGGCACAATGAGCAGTTCTTC
CASSHGRARHNEQFF
>TRBJ1-2|TRBD1|TRBV7-8|NA
TGTGCCAGCAGCATAACAGGGGGCGACTATGGCTACACCTTC
CASSITGGDYGYTF
>TRBJ2-3|NA|TRBV11-2|NA
TGTGCCAGCAGCCCTTGGGACCGCACAGATACGCAGTATTTT
CASSPWDRTDTQYF
>TRBJ2-7|NA|TRBV30|NA
TGTGCCTGGAGAGGTCCGCTGGGACGGGACTCCTACGAGCAGTACTTC
CAWRGPLGRDSYEQYF
>TRBJ2-1|TRBD2|TRBV9|NA
TGTGCCAGCAGCGTCGAGTGGGGTAGCGGGGGATCCTACAATGAGCAGTTCTTC
CASSVEWGSGGSYNEQFF
>TRBJ1-5|NA|TRBV30|NA
TGTGCCTGGAGTGTAAGGGGGGGGCACGTTCAGCCCCAGCATTTT
CAWSVRGGHVQPQHF
>TRBJ2-7|NA|TRBV7-8|many
TGTGCCAGCAGCTTACGGGAGTCCTACGAGCAGTACTTC
CASSLRESYEQYF
>TRBJ2-3|TRBD1|TRBV7-2|NA
TGTGCCAGCAGCTCAAGGACAGGGACCTCACAGGGTACGCAGTATTTT
CASSSRTGTSQGTQYF
>TRBJ2-7|TRBD2|TRBV7-2|few
TGTGCCAGCAGCGCTCCGGGACTAGCGGGATTTCAGTACTTC
CASSAPGLAGFQYF
>TRBJ2-7|NA|TRBV5-6|few
TGTGCCAGCAGCTTGGCCAACGTGGTCTACGAGCAGTACTTC
CASSLANVVYEQYF
>TRBJ2-1|TRBD1|TRBV24-1|many
TGTGCCACCAGCCCCCGGGACAGGGACTACAATGAGCAGTTCTTC
CATSPRDRDYNEQFF
>TRBJ1-1|TRBD1|TRBV6-5|NA
TGTGCCAGCAGCCCAAGACAGGGACCCGAATCCGCTGAAGCTTTCTTT
CASSPRQGPESAEAFF
>TRBJ2-1|NA|TRBV4-2|NA
TGTGCCAGCAGCCAAGAGTTTGGACACCGGTCCTACAATGAGCAGTTCTTC
CASSQEFGHRSYNEQFF
>TRBJ2-7|NA|TRBV24-1|NA
TGTGCCACCAGTGCCCCCCTCTCCTACGAGCAGTACTTC
CATSAPLSYEQYF
>TRBJ1-1|NA|TRBV29-1|few
TGCAGCGTTGATCAGGGGCCGCTGACTACTGAAGCTTTCTTT
CSVDQGPLTTEAFF
>TRBJ1-1|NA|TRBV6-5|few
TGTGCCAGCGGGAGACGGAAAAACACTGAAGCTTTCTTT
CASGRRKNTEAFF